The sequence of this T cell receptor beta chain was determined in a study of shared clonotypes between healthy human individuals. Across the whole study: The study used three CD4 naive, three CD4 memory, two CD8 naive and one CD8 memory plate per donor. Study-level points and caveats: Incomplete sequencing of sorted subsets was indicated by rarefaction despite large depth. The study found lower generation probabilities in non-shared clonotypes than in those shared by all four donors. Sampling covered blood only; tissue repertoires likely differ.

With regard to this clone: Its antigen remains unidentified.

The CDR3 sequence is 11 residues long. J gave up 14 bases and V 6 bases, and 5 bases lay outside the gene matches. Germline V CDR1 and CDR2: SGHAT, FQNNGV. Libraries were prepared by immunoSEQ multiplex PCR; TCRdb keeps only in-frame clonotypes and omits some of them. The sample gives around 1.9 million clones, about 92% of which show up once; around 1.7% is in the top ten. The naive CD8 fraction comprised CD45RO-negative cells positively selected for CCR7 and excluded terminally differentiated effector memory CD45RA+ cells. The sample was naive CD8+ T cells from PBMCs. V usage is TRBV11-2 and J usage is TRBJ2-4; 9 bases line up with TRBD1. This receptor was obtained from a man between 18 and 35 years old in good health. Some clones in this sample may be carry-over from other donors' samples. The CDR3 DNA reads as TGTGCCAGCAGTGCCACAGGGGGCGAGTACTTC. Protein sequence: CASSATGGEYF. Full variable domain (remainder filled in from reference TRBV11-2 and TRBJ2-4): EAGVAQSPRYKIIEKRQSVAFWCNPISGHATLYWYQQILGQGPKLLIQFQNNGVVDDSQLPKDRFSAERLKGVDSTLKIQPAKLEDSAVYLCASSATGGEYFGAGTRLSVL.